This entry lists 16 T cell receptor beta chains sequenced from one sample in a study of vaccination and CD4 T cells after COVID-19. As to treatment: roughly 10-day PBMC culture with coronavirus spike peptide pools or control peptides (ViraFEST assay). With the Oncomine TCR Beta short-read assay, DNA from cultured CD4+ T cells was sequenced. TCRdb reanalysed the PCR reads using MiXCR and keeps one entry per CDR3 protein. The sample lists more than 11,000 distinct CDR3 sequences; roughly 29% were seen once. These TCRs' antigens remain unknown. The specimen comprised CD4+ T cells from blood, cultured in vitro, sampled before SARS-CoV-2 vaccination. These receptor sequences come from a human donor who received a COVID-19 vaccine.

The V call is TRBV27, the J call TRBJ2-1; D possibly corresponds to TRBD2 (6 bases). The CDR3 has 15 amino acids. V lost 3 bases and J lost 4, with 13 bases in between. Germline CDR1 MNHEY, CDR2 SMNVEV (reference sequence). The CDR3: CASSFRDLEYNEQFF. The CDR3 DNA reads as TGTGCCAGCAGTTTCCGGGACTTAGAATACAATGAGCAGTTCTTC.

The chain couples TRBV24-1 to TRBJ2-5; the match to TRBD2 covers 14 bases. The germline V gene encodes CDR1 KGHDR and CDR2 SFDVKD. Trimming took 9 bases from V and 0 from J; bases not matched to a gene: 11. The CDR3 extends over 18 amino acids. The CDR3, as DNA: TGTGCCACCGGCCAGGTGACTAGCGGGGGGGTGTACCAAGAGACCCAGTACTTC. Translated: CATGQVTSGGVYQETQYF.

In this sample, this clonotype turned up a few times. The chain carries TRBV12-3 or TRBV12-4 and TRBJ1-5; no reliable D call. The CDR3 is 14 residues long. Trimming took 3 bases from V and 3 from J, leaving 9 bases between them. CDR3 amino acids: CASSFSLDNQPQHF. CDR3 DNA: TGTGCCAGCAGTTTTTCTCTTGACAATCAGCCCCAGCATTTT.

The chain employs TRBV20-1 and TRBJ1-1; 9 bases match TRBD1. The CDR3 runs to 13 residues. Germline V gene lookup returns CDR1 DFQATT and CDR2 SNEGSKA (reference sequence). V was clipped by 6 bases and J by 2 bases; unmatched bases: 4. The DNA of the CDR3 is TGCAGTGCCCCACAGGGGGCAAACACTGAAGCTTTCTTT. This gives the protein CSAPQGANTEAFF.

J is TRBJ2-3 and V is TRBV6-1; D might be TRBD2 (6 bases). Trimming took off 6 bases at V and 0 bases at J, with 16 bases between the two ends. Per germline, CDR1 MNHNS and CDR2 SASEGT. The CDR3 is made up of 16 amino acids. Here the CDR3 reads CASRDRSGTSTDTQYF. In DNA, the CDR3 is TGTGCCAGCAGAGATCGTAGCGGAACTAGCACAGATACGCAGTATTTT.

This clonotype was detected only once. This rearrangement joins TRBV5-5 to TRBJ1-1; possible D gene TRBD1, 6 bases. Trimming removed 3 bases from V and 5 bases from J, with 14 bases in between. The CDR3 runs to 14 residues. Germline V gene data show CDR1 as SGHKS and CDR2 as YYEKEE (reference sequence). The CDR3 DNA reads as TGTGCCAGCAGCTCCCTACAGGGAAGGACTGAAGCTTTCTTT. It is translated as CASSSLQGRTEAFF.

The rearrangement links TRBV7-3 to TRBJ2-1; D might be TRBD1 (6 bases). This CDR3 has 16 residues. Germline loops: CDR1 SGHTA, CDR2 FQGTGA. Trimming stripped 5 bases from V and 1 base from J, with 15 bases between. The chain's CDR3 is CASSPHGGRSYNEQFF. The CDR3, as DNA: TGTGCCAGCAGCCCCCATGGGGGCCGGTCCTACAATGAGCAGTTCTTC. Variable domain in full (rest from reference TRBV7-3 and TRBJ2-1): GAGVSQTPSNKVTEKGKYVELRCDPISGHTALYWYRQSLGQGPEFLIYFQGTGAADDSGLPNDRFFAVRPEGSVSTLKIQRTERGDSAVYLCASSPHGGRSYNEQFFGPGTRLTVL.

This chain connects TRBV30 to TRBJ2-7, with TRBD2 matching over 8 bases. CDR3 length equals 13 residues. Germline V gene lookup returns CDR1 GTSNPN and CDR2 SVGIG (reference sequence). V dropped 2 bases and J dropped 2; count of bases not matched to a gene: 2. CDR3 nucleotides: TGTGCCTGGAGTCTAGCGGGTACCTACGAGCAGTACTTC. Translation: CAWSLAGTYEQYF.

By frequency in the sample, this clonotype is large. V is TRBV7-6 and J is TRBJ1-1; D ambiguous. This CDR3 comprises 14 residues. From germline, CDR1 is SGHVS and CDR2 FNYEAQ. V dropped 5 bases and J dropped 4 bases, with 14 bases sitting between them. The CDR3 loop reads CASSPPGERTEAFF. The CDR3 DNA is TGTGCCAGCAGCCCCCCCGGGGAACGCACTGAAGCTTTCTTT.

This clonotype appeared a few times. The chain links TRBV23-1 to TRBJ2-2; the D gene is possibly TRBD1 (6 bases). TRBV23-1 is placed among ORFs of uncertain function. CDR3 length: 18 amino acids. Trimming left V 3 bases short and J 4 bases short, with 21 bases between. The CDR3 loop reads CASSHIAPSRGSTGELFF. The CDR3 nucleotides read TGCGCCAGCAGTCACATAGCCCCGTCCAGGGGATCCACCGGGGAGCTGTTTTTT.

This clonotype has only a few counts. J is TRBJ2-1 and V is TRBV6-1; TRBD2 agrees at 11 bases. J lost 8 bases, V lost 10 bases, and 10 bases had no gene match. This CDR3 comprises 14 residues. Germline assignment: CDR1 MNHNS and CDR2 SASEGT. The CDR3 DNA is TGTGCCACCAAGACTAGCGGGGCATTCTATGAGCAGTTCTTC. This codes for CATKTSGAFYEQFF.

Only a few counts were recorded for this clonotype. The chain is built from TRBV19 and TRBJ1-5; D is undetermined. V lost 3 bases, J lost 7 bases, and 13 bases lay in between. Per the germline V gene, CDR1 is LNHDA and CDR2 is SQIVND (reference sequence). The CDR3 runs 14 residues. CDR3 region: CASSILSSRQPQHF. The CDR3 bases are TGTGCCAGTAGTATTCTGTCCAGCCGGCAGCCCCAGCATTTT.

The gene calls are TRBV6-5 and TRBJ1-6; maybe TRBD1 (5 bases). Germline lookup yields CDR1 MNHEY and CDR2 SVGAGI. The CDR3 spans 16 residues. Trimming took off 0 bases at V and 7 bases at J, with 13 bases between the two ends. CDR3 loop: CASSYSYRPLNSPLHF. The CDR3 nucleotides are TGTGCCAGCAGTTACTCCTACAGGCCTTTGAATTCACCCCTCCACTTT.

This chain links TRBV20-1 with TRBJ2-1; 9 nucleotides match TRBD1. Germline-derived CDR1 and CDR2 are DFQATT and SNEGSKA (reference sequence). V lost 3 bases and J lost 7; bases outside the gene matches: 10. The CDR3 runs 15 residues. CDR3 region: CSARITGTGKNEQFF. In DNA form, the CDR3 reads TGCAGTGCTAGGATCACCGGGACAGGGAAAAATGAGCAGTTCTTC.

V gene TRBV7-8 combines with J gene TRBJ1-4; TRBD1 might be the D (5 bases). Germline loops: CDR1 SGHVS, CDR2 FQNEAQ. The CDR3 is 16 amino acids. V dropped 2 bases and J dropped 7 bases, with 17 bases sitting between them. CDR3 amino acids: CASSLIVTGGGEKLFF. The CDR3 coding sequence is TGTGCCAGCAGCTTAATCGTGACCGGGGGTGGTGAAAAACTGTTTTTT.

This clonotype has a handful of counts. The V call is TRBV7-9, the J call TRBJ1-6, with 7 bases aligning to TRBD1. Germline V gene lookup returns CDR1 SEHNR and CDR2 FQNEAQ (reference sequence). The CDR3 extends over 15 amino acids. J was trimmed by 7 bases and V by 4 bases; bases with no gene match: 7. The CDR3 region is CASSSRRGKNSPLHF. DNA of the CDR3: TGTGCCAGCAGCTCCCGCAGGGGGAAAAATTCACCCCTCCACTTT.